These T cell receptor beta chains were read from a single sample in a study of T cells in Graves' hyperthyroidism and ophthalmopathy. TCRdb reanalysed the multiplex PCR reads using MiXCR and keeps one entry per CDR3 protein. The table records about 840,000 distinct CDR3 sequences, about 38% of them present only once. Sample: blood. The receptors were sampled from a man aged 18 to 30 with Graves' hyperthyroidism. CDR3s include the opening cysteine and the closing phenylalanine or tryptophan. D genes are given only for firm matches. Some rows have no size entry. The others give once, few or many, or a class for an expanded clone.

cdr3_nt: TGTGCCAGCAGCTCCCAGGGGCTTGGAGGCTCACCCCTCCACTTT
cdr3_aa: CASSSQGLGGSPLHF
j_call: TRBJ1-6
clone_size: -
d_call: -
v_call: TRBV7-9

cdr3_nt: TGTGCCACCTTACCCAATAACGCAGACAATCAGCCCCAGCATTTT
cdr3_aa: CATLPNNADNQPQHF
j_call: TRBJ1-5
clone_size: few
d_call: -
v_call: TRBV24-1

cdr3_nt: TGTGCCAGCAGCTTCTCCGGGACAGGGAAGGAGACCCAGTACTTC
cdr3_aa: CASSFSGTGKETQYF
j_call: TRBJ2-5
clone_size: -
d_call: TRBD1
v_call: TRBV7-8

cdr3_nt: TGCGCCAGCAGCTACTCCGGGACAGGGGGTAGCTACGAGCAGTACTTC
cdr3_aa: CASSYSGTGGSYEQYF
j_call: TRBJ2-7
clone_size: -
d_call: TRBD1
v_call: TRBV7-9

cdr3_nt: TGTGCCAGCAGCTTAGACATCCCCTTGGGGCAGCCCCAGCATTTT
cdr3_aa: CASSLDIPLGQPQHF
j_call: TRBJ1-5
clone_size: -
d_call: -
v_call: TRBV7-2

cdr3_nt: TGCAGTGCTAGGGACCAGACCCAGCATTTT
cdr3_aa: CSARDQTQHF
j_call: TRBJ1-5
clone_size: -
d_call: -
v_call: TRBV20-1

cdr3_nt: TGTGCCAGCACGCGGATGACTTCGGTGTGGGAGCTGTTTTTT
cdr3_aa: CASTRMTSVWELFF
j_call: TRBJ2-2
clone_size: many
d_call: -
v_call: TRBV2

cdr3_nt: TGTGCCAGCAGCTTATCCTCGCCGGGGTCGTACCAGACCTATGGCTACACCTTC
cdr3_aa: CASSLSSPGSYQTYGYTF
j_call: TRBJ1-2
clone_size: -
d_call: -
v_call: TRBV11-2

cdr3_nt: TGTGCCAGCAGTGAATATCACTCAACGACCCAGGGCTACACCTTC
cdr3_aa: CASSEYHSTTQGYTF
j_call: TRBJ1-2
clone_size: -
d_call: -
v_call: TRBV25-1

cdr3_nt: TGTGCCAGTGGACAGGGGGGTTTCTATGACGAGCAGTACTTC
cdr3_aa: CASGQGGFYDEQYF
j_call: TRBJ2-7
clone_size: few
d_call: TRBD1
v_call: TRBV19

cdr3_nt: TGTGCCAGCAGCCCGGGGGTGGTGGTGAACTACGAGCAGTACTTC
cdr3_aa: CASSPGVVVNYEQYF
j_call: TRBJ2-7
clone_size: -
d_call: -
v_call: TRBV5-4

cdr3_nt: TGTGCCAGCAGCCCTGGACTAGCGGGACAACAAGAGACCCAGTACTTC
cdr3_aa: CASSPGLAGQQETQYF
j_call: TRBJ2-5
clone_size: -
d_call: TRBD2
v_call: TRBV11-1

cdr3_nt: TGTGCCAGCAGCCGCGGACAGGCCTTTGAAGCTTTCTTT
cdr3_aa: CASSRGQAFEAFF
j_call: TRBJ1-1
clone_size: -
d_call: TRBD1
v_call: TRBV14

cdr3_nt: TGTGCCATCAGCTCGCGGACATTGTTGGACGAGCAGTACTTC
cdr3_aa: CAISSRTLLDEQYF
j_call: TRBJ2-7
clone_size: many
d_call: -
v_call: TRBV10-3

cdr3_nt: TGTGCCAGCGCACTAGCGGGAGATTTCAATGAGCAGTTCTTC
cdr3_aa: CASALAGDFNEQFF
j_call: TRBJ2-1
clone_size: few
d_call: TRBD2
v_call: TRBV2

cdr3_nt: TGCAGCGTTGAAACAGGGGGCACAAAACTGTTTTTT
cdr3_aa: CSVETGGTKLFF
j_call: TRBJ1-4
clone_size: -
d_call: TRBD1
v_call: TRBV29-1

cdr3_nt: TGTGCCATCAGTGAGTCCGGGAACTATGGCTACACCTTC
cdr3_aa: CAISESGNYGYTF
j_call: TRBJ1-2
clone_size: many
d_call: -
v_call: TRBV10-3

cdr3_nt: TGCAGTGCTAGGGCCGCCGAGGAAGCTTTCTTT
cdr3_aa: CSARAAEEAFF
j_call: TRBJ1-1
clone_size: -
d_call: -
v_call: TRBV20-1

cdr3_nt: TGCGCCAGCAGCTACCTAAGCGGGCTCGGGTACGAGCAGTACTTC
cdr3_aa: CASSYLSGLGYEQYF
j_call: TRBJ2-7
clone_size: -
d_call: -
v_call: TRBV5-1

cdr3_nt: TGTGCCAGCAGTTGGACAGGGGAAAACTATGGCTACACCTTC
cdr3_aa: CASSWTGENYGYTF
j_call: TRBJ1-2
clone_size: -
d_call: TRBD1
v_call: TRBV7-6

cdr3_nt: TGCGCCAGCAGCCGGGCAGGGAATGGCTACACCTTC
cdr3_aa: CASSRAGNGYTF
j_call: TRBJ1-2
clone_size: -
d_call: -
v_call: TRBV7-9

cdr3_nt: TGTGCCAGCAGCCTACCGCGGACAGGGAGGGGAGCTTTCTTT
cdr3_aa: CASSLPRTGRGAFF
j_call: TRBJ1-1
clone_size: -
d_call: TRBD1
v_call: TRBV5-5

cdr3_nt: TGTGCCAGCAGTCGGGGGACAGCCGAGCAGTACTTC
cdr3_aa: CASSRGTAEQYF
j_call: TRBJ2-7
clone_size: -
d_call: -
v_call: TRBV7-9

cdr3_nt: TGTGCCAGCGTAGGGCACACTGAAGCTTTCTTT
cdr3_aa: CASVGHTEAFF
j_call: TRBJ1-1
clone_size: many
d_call: -
v_call: TRBV9

cdr3_nt: TGCAGTGCCGTAAGTCTGGGGACAGGGCCGAACACTGAAGCTTTCTTT
cdr3_aa: CSAVSLGTGPNTEAFF
j_call: TRBJ1-1
clone_size: few
d_call: TRBD1
v_call: TRBV20-1

cdr3_nt: TGTGCCAGCAGTTACGGTCTTGTGTGGGGGGGCTCGGGCACTGAAGCTTTCTTT
cdr3_aa: CASSYGLVWGGSGTEAFF
j_call: TRBJ1-1
clone_size: -
d_call: -
v_call: TRBV6-5

cdr3_nt: TGTGCCAGCCATGAGGGGAGAGTGAACACTGAAGCTTTCTTT
cdr3_aa: CASHEGRVNTEAFF
j_call: TRBJ1-1
clone_size: -
d_call: -
v_call: TRBV2

cdr3_nt: TGTGCCAGCAGTTTGGGGGCGCCAAGATGGTATGGCTACACCTTC
cdr3_aa: CASSLGAPRWYGYTF
j_call: TRBJ1-2
clone_size: -
d_call: -
v_call: TRBV12-3/TRBV12-4

cdr3_nt: TGTGCCAGCAGGGGTTCAAGGAGTAGGGAGACCCAGTACTTC
cdr3_aa: CASRGSRSRETQYF
j_call: TRBJ2-5
clone_size: -
d_call: -
v_call: TRBV11-2

cdr3_nt: TGTGCCAGTAGGGAGACGGGACAGTCCTACGAGCAGTACTTC
cdr3_aa: CASRETGQSYEQYF
j_call: TRBJ2-7
clone_size: few
d_call: TRBD1
v_call: TRBV19

cdr3_nt: TGTGCCAGCCGACAGGCTGCAACTAATGAAAAACTGTTTTTT
cdr3_aa: CASRQAATNEKLFF
j_call: TRBJ1-4
clone_size: many
d_call: -
v_call: TRBV2

cdr3_nt: TGTGCCAGCACCCTAGGCGGGAATTCCCAAGAGACCCAGTACTTC
cdr3_aa: CASTLGGNSQETQYF
j_call: TRBJ2-5
clone_size: few
d_call: -
v_call: TRBV12-3/TRBV12-4

cdr3_nt: TGCAGCGCCTCCGGGACAGACTACGAGCAGTACTTC
cdr3_aa: CSASGTDYEQYF
j_call: TRBJ2-7
clone_size: -
d_call: TRBD1
v_call: TRBV29-1

cdr3_nt: TGTGCCAGCAGTGAAGCGGAGGCTAGGTCACCCCTCCACTTT
cdr3_aa: CASSEAEARSPLHF
j_call: TRBJ1-6
clone_size: many
d_call: -
v_call: TRBV2

cdr3_nt: TGCAGCTTGGGCCTCGAGCAGTACTTC
cdr3_aa: CSLGLEQYF
j_call: TRBJ2-7
clone_size: -
d_call: -
v_call: TRBV29-1

cdr3_nt: TGTGCCAGCAGCCCGACCAAGGTAGACACTGAAGCTTTCTTT
cdr3_aa: CASSPTKVDTEAFF
j_call: TRBJ1-1
clone_size: -
d_call: -
v_call: TRBV12-3/TRBV12-4

cdr3_nt: TGCGCCAGCAGCCCACAACCAGGGAGTTCGACTGAAGCTTTCTTT
cdr3_aa: CASSPQPGSSTEAFF
j_call: TRBJ1-1
clone_size: -
d_call: -
v_call: TRBV5-1

cdr3_nt: TGCAGTGCAACACCTACGAACACCGGGGAGCTGTTTTTT
cdr3_aa: CSATPTNTGELFF
j_call: TRBJ2-2
clone_size: -
d_call: -
v_call: TRBV20-1

cdr3_nt: TGTGCCAGCAGTTCCGGGACAGGGGACTCCTACGAGCAGTACTTC
cdr3_aa: CASSSGTGDSYEQYF
j_call: TRBJ2-7
clone_size: -
d_call: TRBD1
v_call: TRBV6-6

cdr3_nt: TGTGCCAGCAGGGTGGATTCTTTCTTT
cdr3_aa: CASRVDSFF
j_call: TRBJ1-1
clone_size: -
d_call: -
v_call: TRBV7-9